Listed below are T cell receptor beta chains from one sample, sequenced in a study of PD-1 blockade in mismatch repair-deficient tumors. Here immunoSEQ multiplex PCR was the method, and the copy in TCRdb shows in-frame clones only, minus some. The sample holds 25,000 to 30,000 clones; roughly 80% are singletons and the top ten take 2.5% to 3%. This sample comprised PBMCs, obtained before pembrolizumab treatment. These receptors were taken from an adult with mismatch repair-deficient cancer. The CDR3 runs from the conserved cysteine through the conserved F or W. D genes are given only for firm matches. Clone size is not always given. Where it is, it says once, few, many or a class for expanded clones.

abundance	j_gene	v_gene	d_gene	CDR3aa	CDR3nt
NA	TRBJ1-2	TRBV6-4	TRBD1	CASSDLGTGDF	TGTGCCAGCAGTGACTTGGGGACAGGAGACTTC
NA	TRBJ1-1	TRBV9	NA	CASSVTTDSEAFF	TGTGCCAGCAGCGTAACCACGGACAGTGAAGCTTTCTTT
NA	TRBJ2-3	TRBV11-1	TRBD2	CASSLNLAGSDTQYF	TGTGCCAGCAGCTTAAATCTAGCGGGATCAGATACGCAGTATTTT
NA	TRBJ2-1	TRBV18	TRBD1	CASSPWTGSNNEQFF	TGTGCCAGCTCACCCTGGACAGGGTCCAACAATGAGCAGTTCTTC
NA	TRBJ2-3	TRBV10-1	TRBD2	CASSALGGRADTQYF	TGCGCCAGCAGTGCACTAGGAGGGAGGGCAGATACGCAGTATTTT
NA	TRBJ2-1	TRBV18	TRBD2	CASSPPVAGALNEQFF	TGTGCCAGCTCACCACCGGTTGCGGGAGCCTTGAATGAGCAGTTCTTC
few	TRBJ1-5	TRBV5-1	NA	CASSPGLSNQPQHF	TGCGCCAGCAGCCCGGGACTGAGCAATCAGCCCCAGCATTTT
NA	TRBJ2-7	TRBV7-6	TRBD2	CASSLGSSGLTYEQYF	TGTGCCAGCAGCTTAGGGTCTAGCGGGCTTACCTACGAGCAGTACTTC
NA	TRBJ1-2	TRBV6-1	NA	CASNPLKGVKF	TGTGCCAGCAATCCACTCAAAGGGGTGAAATTC
NA	TRBJ1-4	TRBV6-5	TRBD1	CASSGQGAANEKLFF	TGTGCCAGCAGTGGGCAGGGGGCAGCTAATGAAAAACTGTTTTTT
NA	TRBJ2-3	TRBV5-1	NA	CASSLVTSGSTDTQYF	TGCGCCAGCAGTCTCGTAACGAGCGGGAGCACAGATACGCAGTATTTT
NA	TRBJ2-2	TRBV11-3	TRBD2	CASSAGLAETGELFF	TGTGCCAGCAGCGCGGGACTAGCGGAGACCGGGGAGCTGTTTTTT
NA	TRBJ2-5	TRBV7-8	NA	CASSLDRETQYF	TGTGCCAGCAGCTTAGACAGGGAGACCCAGTACTTC
NA	TRBJ1-1	TRBV12-5	NA	CASGLEGQLAFF	TGTGCTAGTGGTTTGGAAGGACAGTTGGCTTTCTTT
NA	TRBJ2-5	TRBV28	NA	CASSVSGRQGETQYF	TGTGCCAGCAGTGTTAGCGGGAGACAGGGGGAGACCCAGTACTTC
few	TRBJ2-7	TRBV7-2	NA	CASSLGTDYYEQYF	TGTGCCAGCAGCTTAGGGACAGACTACTACGAGCAGTACTTC
few	TRBJ2-7	TRBV6-5	TRBD1	CASSRSGTGSYEQYF	TGTGCCAGCAGTAGGTCCGGGACAGGATCTTACGAGCAGTACTTC
NA	TRBJ2-3	TRBV15	NA	CATSRDLADTQYF	TGTGCCACCAGCCGCGACCTAGCGGATACGCAGTATTTT
NA	TRBJ2-1	TRBV11-3	NA	CASSPGLRYNEQFF	TGTGCCAGCAGCCCGGGACTCCGCTACAATGAGCAGTTCTTC
NA	TRBJ2-3	TRBV10-3	NA	CAISRAGPSTDTQYF	TGTGCCATCAGCCGAGCGGGCCCCTCCACAGATACGCAGTATTTT
NA	TRBJ1-4	TRBV6-6	NA	CASSFPPGQANEKLFF	TGTGCCAGCAGTTTCCCACCAGGGCAGGCTAATGAAAAACTGTTTTTT
NA	TRBJ2-1	TRBV7-9	TRBD2	CASIPGGAGGHNEQFF	TGTGCCAGCATCCCAGGGGGGGCGGGAGGGCACAATGAGCAGTTCTTC
once	TRBJ2-3	TRBV6-5	TRBD2	CASRIAGGADTQYF	TGTGCCAGCAGGATAGCGGGAGGGGCAGATACGCAGTATTTT
NA	TRBJ1-2	TRBV20-1	NA	CSASLADGYTF	TGCAGTGCTAGTTTGGCGGATGGCTACACCTTC
NA	TRBJ1-5	TRBV5-4	NA	CASSFGGSNQPQHF	TGTGCCAGCAGCTTCGGGGGGAGCAATCAGCCCCAGCATTTT
NA	TRBJ1-1	TRBV18	TRBD1	CASSPRQGPDTEAFF	TGTGCCAGCTCACCGAGACAGGGTCCGGACACTGAAGCTTTCTTT
NA	TRBJ2-3	TRBV7-3	NA	CASSPKGGLMTDTQYF	TGTGCCAGCAGCCCAAAGGGGGGACTAATGACAGATACGCAGTATTTT
NA	TRBJ2-1	TRBV7-2	TRBD2	CASSLGGSLNEQFF	TGTGCCAGCAGCTTAGGCGGGAGTCTGAATGAGCAGTTCTTC
few	TRBJ1-5	TRBV7-2	NA	CASSLRRVNQPQHF	TGTGCCAGCAGCTTGCGACGGGTCAATCAGCCCCAGCATTTT
once	TRBJ2-5	TRBV27	TRBD2	CASSSGTSGFQTQYF	TGTGCCAGCAGTTCCGGGACTAGCGGCTTCCAGACCCAGTACTTC
NA	TRBJ1-1	TRBV5-4	NA	CASSPGRFTEAFF	TGTGCCAGCAGCCCAGGGCGGTTCACTGAAGCTTTCTTT
NA	TRBJ2-1	TRBV6-6	NA	CASSLGTAYNEQFF	TGTGCCAGCAGCCTCGGGACTGCCTACAATGAGCAGTTCTTC
NA	TRBJ1-1	TRBV6-6	NA	CASSLQGGTEAFF	TGTGCCAGCAGCCTCCAAGGCGGCACTGAAGCTTTCTTT
once	TRBJ2-5	TRBV30	TRBD2	CAWNRRASGLGLQETQYF	TGTGCCTGGAACCGTCGGGCTAGCGGGCTCGGACTCCAAGAGACCCAGTACTTC
NA	TRBJ2-5	TRBV5-4	TRBD2	CASSQSSGRAETQYF	TGTGCCAGCAGCCAATCCAGCGGGAGGGCGGAGACCCAGTACTTC
NA	TRBJ1-2	TRBV5-6	NA	CASLLAGAFRVPSYGYTF	TGTGCCAGCCTACTGGCGGGGGCGTTTCGCGTTCCATCCTATGGCTACACCTTC
once	TRBJ2-6	TRBV30	NA	CAWRRPGQGISGANVLTF	TGTGCCTGGAGGCGGCCGGGGCAGGGGATTAGTGGGGCCAACGTCCTGACTTTC
NA	TRBJ2-7	TRBV10-3	NA	CAISGEFLVYEQYF	TGTGCCATCAGTGGGGAGTTCCTTGTCTACGAGCAGTACTTC
once	TRBJ2-1	TRBV9	TRBD2	CASSVGVLAGKSNVNEQFF	TGTGCCAGCAGCGTAGGGGTACTAGCGGGAAAGTCGAATGTCAATGAGCAGTTCTTC
NA	TRBJ1-5	TRBV28	NA	CAGGGNLPQHF	TGTGCGGGGGGGGGAAACTTGCCCCAGCATTTT
few	TRBJ2-7	TRBV6-1	TRBD2	CASRRAGPHEQYF	TGTGCCAGCAGGAGAGCGGGACCCCACGAGCAGTACTTC
few	TRBJ2-7	TRBV30	NA	CAWKEGPNSYEQYF	TGTGCCTGGAAGGAGGGACCGAACTCCTACGAGCAGTACTTC
NA	TRBJ1-2	TRBV7-2	NA	CASSDREKGYGYTF	TGTGCCAGCAGTGACCGGGAAAAAGGCTATGGCTACACCTTC
NA	TRBJ1-2	TRBV18	NA	CASSPAGSNYGYTF	TGTGCCAGCTCACCCGCCGGGTCTAACTATGGCTACACCTTC
NA	TRBJ1-5	TRBV28	TRBD1	CASSWDRGPLGNQPQHF	TGTGCCAGCAGTTGGGACAGGGGGCCCTTGGGCAATCAGCCCCAGCATTTT